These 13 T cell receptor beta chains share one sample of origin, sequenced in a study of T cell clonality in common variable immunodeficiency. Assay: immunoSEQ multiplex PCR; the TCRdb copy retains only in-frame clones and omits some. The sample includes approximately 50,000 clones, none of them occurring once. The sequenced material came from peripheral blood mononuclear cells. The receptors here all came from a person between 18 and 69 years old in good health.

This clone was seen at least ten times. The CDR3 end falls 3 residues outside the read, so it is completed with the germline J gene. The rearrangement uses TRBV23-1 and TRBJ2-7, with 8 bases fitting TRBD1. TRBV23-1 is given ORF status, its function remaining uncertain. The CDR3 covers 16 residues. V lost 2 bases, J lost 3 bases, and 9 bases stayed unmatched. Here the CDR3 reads CASSQPHGQGRYEQYF. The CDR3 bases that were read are TGCGCCAGCAGTCAACCCCACGGACAGGGCCGCTACGAG.

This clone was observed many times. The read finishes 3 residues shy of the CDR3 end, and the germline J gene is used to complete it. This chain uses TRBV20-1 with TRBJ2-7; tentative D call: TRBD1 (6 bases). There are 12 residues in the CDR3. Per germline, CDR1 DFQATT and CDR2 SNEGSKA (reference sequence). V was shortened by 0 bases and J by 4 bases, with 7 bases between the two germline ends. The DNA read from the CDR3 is TGCAGTGCTAGAGATACAGGGTACGAG. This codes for CSARDTGYE. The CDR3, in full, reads CSARDTGYEQYF.

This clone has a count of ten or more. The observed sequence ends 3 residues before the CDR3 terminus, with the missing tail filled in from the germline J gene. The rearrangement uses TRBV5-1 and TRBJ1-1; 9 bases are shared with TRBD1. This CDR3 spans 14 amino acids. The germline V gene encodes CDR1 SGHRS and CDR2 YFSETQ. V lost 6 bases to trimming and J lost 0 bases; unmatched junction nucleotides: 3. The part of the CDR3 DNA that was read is TGCGCCAGCAAAGGGACAGGGATGAACACTGAA. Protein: CASKGTGMNTE. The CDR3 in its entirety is CASKGTGMNTEAFF.

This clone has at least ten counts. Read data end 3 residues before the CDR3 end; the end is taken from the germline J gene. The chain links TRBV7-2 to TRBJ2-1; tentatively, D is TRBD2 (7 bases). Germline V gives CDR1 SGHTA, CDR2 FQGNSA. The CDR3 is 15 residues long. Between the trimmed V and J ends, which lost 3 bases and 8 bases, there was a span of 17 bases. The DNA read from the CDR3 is TGTGCCAGCAGCTTCGACAGGCAAGGGGGGGATGAG. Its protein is CASSFDRQGGDE. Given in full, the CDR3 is CASSFDRQGGDEQFF.

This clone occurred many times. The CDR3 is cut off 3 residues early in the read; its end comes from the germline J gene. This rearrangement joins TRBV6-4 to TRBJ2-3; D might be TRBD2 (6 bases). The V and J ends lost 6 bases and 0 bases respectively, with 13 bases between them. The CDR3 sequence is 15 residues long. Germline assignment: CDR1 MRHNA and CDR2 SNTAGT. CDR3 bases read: TGTGCCAGCAGGAACCGGGACTTAAGCACAGATACG. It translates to CASRNRDLSTDT. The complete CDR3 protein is CASRNRDLSTDTQYF.

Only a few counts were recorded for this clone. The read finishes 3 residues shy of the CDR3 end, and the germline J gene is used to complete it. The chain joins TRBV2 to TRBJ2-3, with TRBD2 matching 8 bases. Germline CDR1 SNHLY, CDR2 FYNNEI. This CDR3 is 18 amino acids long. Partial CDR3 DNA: TGTGCCAGCAGTGATTTGAGCGGGAGAGGAGTTGGACGAGAGACG. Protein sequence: CASSDLSGRGVGRET. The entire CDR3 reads CASSDLSGRGVGRETQYF.

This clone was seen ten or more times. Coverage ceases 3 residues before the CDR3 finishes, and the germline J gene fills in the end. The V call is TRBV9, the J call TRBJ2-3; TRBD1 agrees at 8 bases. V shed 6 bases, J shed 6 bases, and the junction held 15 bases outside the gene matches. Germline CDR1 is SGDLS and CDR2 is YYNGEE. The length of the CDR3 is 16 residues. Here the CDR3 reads CASNPGTGVRGDTQYF. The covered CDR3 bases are TGTGCCAGCAACCCCGGGACAGGTGTCCGCGGGGATACG.

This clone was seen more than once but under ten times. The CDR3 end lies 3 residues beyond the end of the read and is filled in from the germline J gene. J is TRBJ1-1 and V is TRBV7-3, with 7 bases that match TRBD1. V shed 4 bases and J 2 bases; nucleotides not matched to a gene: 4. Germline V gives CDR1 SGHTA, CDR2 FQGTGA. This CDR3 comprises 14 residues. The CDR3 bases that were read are TGTGCCAGCAGCTCACAGGGGTTTAACACTGAA. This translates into CASSSQGFNTE. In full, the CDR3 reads CASSSQGFNTEAFF.

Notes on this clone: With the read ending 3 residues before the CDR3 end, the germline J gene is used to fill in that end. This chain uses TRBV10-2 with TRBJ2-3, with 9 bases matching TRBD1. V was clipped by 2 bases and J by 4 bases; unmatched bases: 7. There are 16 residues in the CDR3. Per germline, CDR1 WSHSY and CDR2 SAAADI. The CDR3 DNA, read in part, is TGCGCCAGCAGTGAGACCCGGGACAGGGTCCCAGATACG. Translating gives CASSETRDRVPDT. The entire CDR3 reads CASSETRDRVPDTQYF.

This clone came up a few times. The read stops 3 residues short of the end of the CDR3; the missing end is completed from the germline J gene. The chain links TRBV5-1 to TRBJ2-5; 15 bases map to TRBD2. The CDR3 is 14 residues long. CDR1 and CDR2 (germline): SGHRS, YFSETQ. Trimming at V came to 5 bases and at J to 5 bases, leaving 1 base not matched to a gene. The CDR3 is CASRGTSGGETQYF. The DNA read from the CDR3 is TGCGCCAGCAGGGGGACTAGCGGGGGGGAGACC.

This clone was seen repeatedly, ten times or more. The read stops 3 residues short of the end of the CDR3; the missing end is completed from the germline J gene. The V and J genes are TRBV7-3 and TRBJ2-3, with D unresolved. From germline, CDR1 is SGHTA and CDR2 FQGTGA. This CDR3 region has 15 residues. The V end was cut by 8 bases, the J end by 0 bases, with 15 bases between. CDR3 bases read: TGTGCCAGCTCTATGCTCCCCGCCAGCACAGATACG. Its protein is CASSMLPASTDT. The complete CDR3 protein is CASSMLPASTDTQYF.

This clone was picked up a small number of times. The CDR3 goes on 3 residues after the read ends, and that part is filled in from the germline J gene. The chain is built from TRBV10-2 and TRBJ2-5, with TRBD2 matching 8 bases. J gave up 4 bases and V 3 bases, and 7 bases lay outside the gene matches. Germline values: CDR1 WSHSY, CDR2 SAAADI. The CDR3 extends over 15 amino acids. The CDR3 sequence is CASSETPSGGETQYF. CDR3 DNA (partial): TGCGCCAGCAGTGAAACCCCCAGCGGGGGAGAGACC.

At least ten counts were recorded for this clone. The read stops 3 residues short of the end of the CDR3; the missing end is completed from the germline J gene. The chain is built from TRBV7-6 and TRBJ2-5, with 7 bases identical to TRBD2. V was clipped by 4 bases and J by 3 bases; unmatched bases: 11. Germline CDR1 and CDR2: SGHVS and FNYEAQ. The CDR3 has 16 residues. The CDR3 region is CASSSSWGGLKETQYF. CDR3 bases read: TGTGCCAGCAGCTCCTCCTGGGGGGGACTAAAAGAGACC. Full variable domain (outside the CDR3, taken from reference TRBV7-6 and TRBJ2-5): GAGVSQSPRYKVTKRGQDVALRCDPISGHVSLYWYRQALGQGPEFLTYFNYEAQQDKSGLPNDRFSAERPEGSISTLTIQRTEQRDSAMYRCASSSSWGGLKETQYFGPGTRLLVL.